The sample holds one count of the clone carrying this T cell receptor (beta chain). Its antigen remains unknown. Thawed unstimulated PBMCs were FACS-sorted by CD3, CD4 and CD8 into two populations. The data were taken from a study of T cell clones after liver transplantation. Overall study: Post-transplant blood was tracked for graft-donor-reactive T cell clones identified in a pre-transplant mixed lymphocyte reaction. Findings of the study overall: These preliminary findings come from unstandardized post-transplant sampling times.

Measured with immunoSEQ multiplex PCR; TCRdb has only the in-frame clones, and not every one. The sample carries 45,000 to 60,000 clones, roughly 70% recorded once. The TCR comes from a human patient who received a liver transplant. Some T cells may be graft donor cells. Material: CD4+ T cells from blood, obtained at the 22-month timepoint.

CDR3 protein: CASSETAISNQPQHF. The CDR3 nucleotides read TGTGCCAGCAGCGAAACAGCTATTAGCAATCAGCCCCAGCATTTT. The rearrangement joins TRBV9 to TRBJ1-5; D remains ambiguous. The CDR3 has 15 amino acids. In germline, CDR1 is SGDLS, CDR2 YYNGEE. V was pared by 3 bases and J by 0 bases, with 10 bases between.